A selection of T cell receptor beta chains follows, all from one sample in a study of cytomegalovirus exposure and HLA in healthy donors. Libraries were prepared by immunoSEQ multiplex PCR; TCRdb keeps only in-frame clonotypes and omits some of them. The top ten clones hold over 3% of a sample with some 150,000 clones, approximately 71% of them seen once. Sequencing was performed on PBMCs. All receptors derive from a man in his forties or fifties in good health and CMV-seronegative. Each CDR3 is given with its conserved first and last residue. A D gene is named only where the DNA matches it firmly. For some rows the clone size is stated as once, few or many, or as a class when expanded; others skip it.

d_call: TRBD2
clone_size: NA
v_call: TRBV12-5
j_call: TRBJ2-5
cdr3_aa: CASGPGLAGIIQETQYF

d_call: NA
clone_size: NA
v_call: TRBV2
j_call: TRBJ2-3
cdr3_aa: CASSAGTDTQYF

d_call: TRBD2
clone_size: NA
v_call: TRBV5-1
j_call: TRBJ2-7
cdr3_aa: CASSALAGGSYEQYF

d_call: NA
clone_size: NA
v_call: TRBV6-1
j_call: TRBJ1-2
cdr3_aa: CASSQLPRVNYGYTF

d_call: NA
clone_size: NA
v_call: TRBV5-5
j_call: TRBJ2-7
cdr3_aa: CASSFTGAYEQYF

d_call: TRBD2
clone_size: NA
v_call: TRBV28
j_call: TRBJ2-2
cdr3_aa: CASSSGTSGVSGELFF

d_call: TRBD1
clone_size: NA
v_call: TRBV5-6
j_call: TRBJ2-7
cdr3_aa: CASSRGQGTYEQYF

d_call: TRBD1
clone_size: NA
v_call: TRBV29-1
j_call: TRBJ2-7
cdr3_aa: CSVEGSPGGQGATYEQYF

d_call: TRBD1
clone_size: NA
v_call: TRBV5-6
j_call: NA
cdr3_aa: CASRKTGQGYEQYF

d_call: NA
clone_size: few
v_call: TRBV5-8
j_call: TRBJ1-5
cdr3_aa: CASSLAYGGAQHF

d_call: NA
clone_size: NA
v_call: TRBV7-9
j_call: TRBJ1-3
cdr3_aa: CASSLVRDGTIYF

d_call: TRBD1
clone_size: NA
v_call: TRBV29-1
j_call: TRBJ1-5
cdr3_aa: CSVVTGVGQPQHF

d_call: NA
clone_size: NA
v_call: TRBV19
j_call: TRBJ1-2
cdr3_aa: CASKRVERNGYTF

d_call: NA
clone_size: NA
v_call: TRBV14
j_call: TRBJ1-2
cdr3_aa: CASSQARANYGYTF

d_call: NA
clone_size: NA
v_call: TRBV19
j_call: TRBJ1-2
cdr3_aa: CASSTTGGADYGYTF

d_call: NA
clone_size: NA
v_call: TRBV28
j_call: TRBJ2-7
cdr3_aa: CASSLKALRGGVTYF

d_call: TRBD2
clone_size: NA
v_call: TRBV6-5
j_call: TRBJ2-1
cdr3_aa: CASSSSGGSGNEQFF

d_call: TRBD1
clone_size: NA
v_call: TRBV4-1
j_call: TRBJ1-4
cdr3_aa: CASSQVGAGGEKLFF

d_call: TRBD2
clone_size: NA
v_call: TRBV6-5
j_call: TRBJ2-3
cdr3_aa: CASSYSSGVSTDTQYF

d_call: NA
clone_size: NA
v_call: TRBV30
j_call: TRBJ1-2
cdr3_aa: CAWHRDRTLSSNYGYTF

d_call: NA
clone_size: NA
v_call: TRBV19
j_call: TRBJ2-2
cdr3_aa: CASRVQSGELFF

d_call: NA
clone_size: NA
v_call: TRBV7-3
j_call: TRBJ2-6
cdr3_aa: CASSLLHPRFAGANVLTF

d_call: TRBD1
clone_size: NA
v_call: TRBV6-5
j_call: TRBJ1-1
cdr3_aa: CASSRQGVEAFF

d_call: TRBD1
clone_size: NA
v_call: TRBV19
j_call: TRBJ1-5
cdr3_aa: CASSQGGGNQPQHF

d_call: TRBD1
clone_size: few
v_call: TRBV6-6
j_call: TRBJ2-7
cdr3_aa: CASILGDRGDEQYF